The 17 T cell receptor beta chains below come from one sample, sequenced in a study of blood T cell repertoires in COVID-19 (dated by TCRdb to about 2020). Libraries were constructed by the immunoSEQ multiplex PCR assay. This is the immuneACCESS table as TCRdb keeps it, with only in-frame sequences that have V and J called. A part of the clones is gone; compared with another copy, unresolved V genes explain less than half, and the rest is unexplained. The sample data list 250,000 to 350,000 clones, and more than 80% of these were observed just once. The ten largest clones represent roughly 1.1% of the sample. Input material: PBMCs or T cells enriched from blood (not recorded which). The receptors derive from a woman aged 25 to 39 who had recovered from COVID-19.

The chain recombines TRBV7-2 with TRBJ1-3; no firm D call. V was shortened by 6 bases and J by 2 bases, with 8 bases between the two germline ends. The length of the CDR3 is 13 residues. Germline V CDR1 and CDR2: SGHTA, FQGNSA. The CDR3 nucleotides are TGTGCCAGCAGTACAGAGACTGGAAACACCATATATTTT. Protein: CASSTETGNTIYF.

V is TRBV28 and J is TRBJ2-6; no clear D gene. V shed 2 bases and J shed 0 bases, with 8 bases lying between them. The CDR3 sequence is 16 residues long. Germline CDR1 MDHEN, CDR2 SYDVKM. CDR3 nucleotide sequence: TGTGCCAGCAGTTTACTACGGTTCTCTGGGGCCAACGTCCTGACTTTC. Protein sequence: CASSLLRFSGANVLTF.

The V gene is TRBV7-8, the J gene TRBJ1-1; D not resolved. V was pared by 2 bases and J by 0 bases, with 10 bases between. The V gene's germline CDR1 is SGHVS and CDR2 FQNEAQ. CDR3 size: 15 residues. CDR3 DNA sequence: TGTGCCAGCAGCTTATGGCAACCGATGAACACTGAAGCTTTCTTT. Residues: CASSLWQPMNTEAFF. The full variable domain, with the rest looked up from reference TRBV7-8 and TRBJ1-1, is GAGVSQSPRYKVAKRGQDVALRCDPISGHVSLFWYQQALGQGPEFLTYFQNEAQLDKSGLPSDRFFAERPEGSVSTLKIQRTQQEDSAVYLCASSLWQPMNTEAFFGQGTRLTVV.

This clone was recorded a few times. The rearrangement uses TRBV4-3 and TRBJ1-6, with D possibly TRBD1 on 6 matching bases. This CDR3 region has 16 residues. Germline CDR1 LGHNA, CDR2 YSLEER. V lost 0 bases and J 8 bases, leaving 14 bases between the germline ends. CDR3 in amino acids: CASSQDAAWGHSPLHF. CDR3 in DNA: TGCGCCAGCAGCCAAGATGCAGCGTGGGGGCATTCACCCCTCCACTTT.

This chain uses TRBV24-1 with TRBJ1-5; D uncertain. CDR1 KGHDR and CDR2 SFDVKD come from the germline V gene. The CDR3 is made up of 14 amino acids. Trimming took 4 bases from V and 1 from J, leaving 7 bases between them. The CDR3 reads CATSEPRSNQPQHF. The CDR3 nucleotides are TGTGCCACCAGTGAGCCTAGGAGCAATCAGCCCCAGCATTTT.

The chain combines TRBV6-5 with TRBJ2-7; TRBD2 is a possible D gene (5 bases). Germline CDR1 MNHEY, CDR2 SVGAGI. The germline V and J ends were trimmed by 2 bases and 2 bases, with 10 bases remaining between them. The CDR3 is made up of 14 amino acids. In nucleotides, the CDR3 is TGTGCCAGCAGTTACAATCGGGGAGCCTACGAGCAGTACTTC. Protein sequence: CASSYNRGAYEQYF.

The rearrangement links TRBV7-9 to TRBJ1-5; TRBD1 agrees at 7 bases. CDR3 length: 16 amino acids. The trim removed 5 bases at V and 7 bases at J, leaving 14 bases unmatched. Germline assignment: CDR1 SEHNR and CDR2 FQNEAQ (reference sequence). In DNA form, the CDR3 reads TGTGCCAGCAGCCCGGGCGGGCAGGGGGAGGACCAGCCCCAGCATTTT. Translation: CASSPGGQGEDQPQHF.

This clone has just one count. The chain combines TRBV28 with TRBJ1-2; D remains unclear. Between the trimmed V and J ends, which lost 2 bases and 4 bases, there was a span of 11 bases. Looked up from germline, CDR1 is MDHEN and CDR2 is SYDVKM. The CDR3 is 14 residues long. The CDR3 sequence: CASSLAGSSYGYTF. The CDR3 region has the DNA TGTGCCAGCAGTTTAGCGGGGAGCAGCTATGGCTACACCTTC.

The V gene is TRBV28, the J gene TRBJ1-1; 9 positions agree with TRBD1. The CDR3 runs to 15 residues. J gave up 6 bases and V 5 bases, and 10 bases lay outside the gene matches. Germline-derived CDR1 and CDR2 are MDHEN and SYDVKM. The CDR3, as DNA: TGTGCCAGCAGTATCCCGGGACAGGGCGGGGCTGAAGCTTTCTTT. Protein product: CASSIPGQGGAEAFF.

The CDR3: CASSPGQGTEAFF. In nucleotides, the CDR3 is TGTGCCAGCAGCCCCGGACAGGGGACTGAAGCTTTCTTT. The V gene is TRBV5-4, the J gene TRBJ1-1, with TRBD1 matching 9 bases. V was clipped by 4 bases and J by 5 bases; unmatched bases: 3. CDR3 length equals 13 residues. Germline V gene data show CDR1 as SGHNT and CDR2 as YYREEE (reference sequence). Complete variable domain (other parts from reference TRBV5-4 and TRBJ1-1): ETGVTQSPTHLIKTRGQQVTLRCSSQSGHNTVSWYQQALGQGPQFIFQYYREEENGRGNFPPRFSGLQFPNYSSELNVNALELDDSALYLCASSPGQGTEAFFGQGTRLTVV.

This clone was detected a few times. The V call is TRBV10-2, the J call TRBJ1-4; D is possibly TRBD1 (5 bases). Deletions cut 5 bases from V and 0 bases from J, with 7 bases between. The CDR3 is made up of 14 amino acids. From germline, CDR1 is WSHSY and CDR2 SAAADI. CDR3 DNA: TGCGCCAGCAGTCAGACAGCAACTAATGAAAAACTGTTTTTT. Protein: CASSQTATNEKLFF.

The chain is built from TRBV12-3 or TRBV12-4 and TRBJ2-1, with TRBD1 matching 9 bases. This CDR3 spans 12 amino acids. Trimming cost V 6 bases and J 10 bases; bases outside gene matches: 4. This chain's CDR3 is CASRGTGWEQFF. In DNA form, the CDR3 reads TGTGCCAGCAGAGGGACAGGGTGGGAGCAGTTCTTC.

The chain employs TRBV4-1 and TRBJ2-7; TRBD2 aligns across 13 bases. The germline V gene encodes CDR1 MGHRA and CDR2 YSYEKL. V lost 4 bases, J lost 3 bases, and 6 bases stayed unmatched. The CDR3 runs 16 residues. The CDR3 nucleotides are TGCGCCAGCAGCCCCGGACTAGCGGGAGAGGTCTACGAGCAGTACTTC. Encoded protein: CASSPGLAGEVYEQYF.

This clone appeared a single time. The chain is built from TRBV13 and TRBJ2-7; 9 bases match TRBD2. CDR1 and CDR2 from the germline V gene are PRHDT and FYEKMQ (reference sequence). Trimming took 6 bases from V and 2 from J; bases not matched to a gene: 5. The CDR3 consists of 14 residues. The CDR3 DNA sequence: TGTGCCAGCAGACTAGCGGGTACTACCTACGAGCAGTACTTC. This sequence encodes CASRLAGTTYEQYF.

The chain is built from TRBV5-6 and TRBJ1-5; 9 bases line up with TRBD1. Trimming cost V 2 bases and J 3 bases; bases outside gene matches: 6. The CDR3 runs to 16 residues. The germline V gene encodes CDR1 SGHDT and CDR2 YYEEEE. The CDR3 is CASSFGTGPPNQPQHF. In DNA form, the CDR3 reads TGTGCCAGCAGCTTCGGGACAGGGCCCCCCAATCAGCCCCAGCATTTT.

This clone has a single count. One end of the junction does not line up with germline, which may come from a read error. J is TRBJ2-7 and V is TRBV2, with TRBD1 matching 7 bases. This CDR3 contains 14 residues. Germline V gene sequence: CDR1 SNHLY, CDR2 FYNNEI. DNA for the CDR3: TGTGCCAGCAGAAATACCGGGACAGTCCCCTCATGGGACTTC. Protein product: CASRNTGTVPSWDF.

The chain combines TRBV7-2 with TRBJ2-3; D gene ambiguous. In germline, CDR1 is SGHTA, CDR2 FQGNSA. V was clipped by 7 bases and J by 2 bases, with 16 bases between them. The CDR3 sequence is 15 residues long. This CDR3 is CASKNEVGATDTQYF. CDR3 bases: TGTGCCAGCAAAAACGAGGTTGGAGCCACAGATACGCAGTATTTT.